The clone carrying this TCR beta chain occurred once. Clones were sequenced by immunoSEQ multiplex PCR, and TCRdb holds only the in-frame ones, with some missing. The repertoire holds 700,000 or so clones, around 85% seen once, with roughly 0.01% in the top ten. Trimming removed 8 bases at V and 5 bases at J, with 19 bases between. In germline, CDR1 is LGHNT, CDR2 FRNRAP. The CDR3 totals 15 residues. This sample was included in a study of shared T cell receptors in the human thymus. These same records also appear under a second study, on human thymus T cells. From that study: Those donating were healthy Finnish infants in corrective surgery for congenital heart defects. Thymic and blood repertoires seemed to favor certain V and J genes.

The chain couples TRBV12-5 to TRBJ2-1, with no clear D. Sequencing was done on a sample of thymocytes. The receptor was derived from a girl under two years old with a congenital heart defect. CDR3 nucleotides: TGTGCTAGTCCCCGACCTAGAGTTTCAAACAATGAGCAGTTCTTC. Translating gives CASPRPRVSNNEQFF. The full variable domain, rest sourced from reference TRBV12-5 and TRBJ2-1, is DARVTQTPRHKVTEMGQEVTMRCQPILGHNTVFWYRQTMMQGLELLAYFRNRAPLDDSGMPKDRFSAEMPDATLATLKIQPSEPRDSAVYFCASPRPRVSNNEQFFGPGTRLTVL.